This TCR beta chain was captured in a study of T cell repertoires in cytomegalovirus infection. Study as a whole: Matching HLA type, along with CMV infection, was indicated by public TCR beta signatures. Study findings and constraints: Public TCR beta family frequency separated CMV-and-HLA carriers, including in an independent cohort.

As for this clonotype: Antigen specificity is unknown.

TCRdb analysed the reads with MiXCR anew, one entry per CDR3 protein. Here the sample spans roughly 640,000 distinct CDR3 sequences, approximately 24% being singletons. The CDR3 has 19 residues. The germline V gene has CDR1 MNHEY and CDR2 SVGEGT. Deletions cut 0 bases from V and 0 bases from J, with 18 bases between. The chain uses TRBV6-2 or TRBV6-3 and TRBJ2-4; D gene uncertain. The source material was CD8+ T cells from PBMCs. The TCR was taken from a human donor in good health (CMV status not recorded). Some clones in this sample may be carry-over from other donors' samples. The CDR3 sequence: CASSYSITQGRVAKNIQYF. In DNA, the CDR3 is TGTGCCAGCAGTTACTCTATAACCCAAGGACGGGTAGCCAAAAACATTCAGTACTTC.